This TCR beta chain was retrieved from a study of shared clonotypes between healthy human individuals. Study overall: The donor pool was made up of a couple of women and three men aged 18 to 49.

TCRdb's copy holds only in-frame clones and misses some; the assay was immunoSEQ multiplex PCR. The sample consists of about 490,000 clones, approximately 84% of them appearing once. The receptor was isolated from a woman aged 35 to 49 in good health. Some clones in this sample may be carry-over from other donors' samples. Sequencing was carried out using PBMCs.

DNA of the CDR3: TGTGCCAGCAGCTTAGACAGGGGGCCATTTAATAGCAATCAGCCCCAGCATTTT. Its protein is CASSLDRGPFNSNQPQHF. This chain connects TRBV7-9 to TRBJ1-5; 9 bases align to TRBD1. V dropped 1 base and J dropped 0; count of bases not matched to a gene: 7. Germline V gives CDR1 SEHNR, CDR2 FQNEAQ (reference sequence). The CDR3 consists of 18 residues.